These 23 T cell receptor beta chains came from one sample sequenced in a study of cytomegalovirus exposure and HLA in healthy donors. Sequencing used immunoSEQ multiplex PCR; TCRdb keeps in-frame clones, though not all of them. This table has 140,000 or so clones, about 87% appearing once. The sample comprised PBMCs. The source is a man between 18 and 35 years old in good health and CMV-seropositive.

The chain uses TRBV28 and TRBJ1-2; D remains ambiguous. The ends were cut back, 6 bases at V and 7 bases at J, with 18 bases in the middle. Per the germline V gene, CDR1 is MDHEN and CDR2 is SYDVKM. CDR3 size: 14 residues. DNA for the CDR3: TGTGCCAGCAGCACCCCCGGGATCCGAGGTGGCTACACCTTC. It is translated as CASSTPGIRGGYTF.

This clone was picked up a small number of times. The CDR3 nucleotides read TGTGCCAGCAGCTTACCGGGTTGGACTGAAGCTTTCTTT. Encoded protein: CASSLPGWTEAFF. The chain is built from TRBV11-2 and TRBJ1-1, with D hard to call. In germline, CDR1 is SGHAT, CDR2 FQNNGV. The CDR3 covers 13 residues. V lost 2 bases, J lost 5 bases, and 9 bases lay in between. Together with reference TRBV11-2 and TRBJ1-1, the CDR3 gives the full variable domain: EAGVAQSPRYKIIEKRQSVAFWCNPISGHATLYWYQQILGQGPKLLIQFQNNGVVDDSQLPKDRFSAERLKGVDSTLKIQPAKLEDSAVYLCASSLPGWTEAFFGQGTRLTVV.

This clone was counted once. The J gene is TRBJ2-2, the V gene TRBV30, with a possible D match to TRBD2 (5 bases). V lost 8 bases and J lost 4, with 5 bases in between. Germline V gives CDR1 GTSNPN, CDR2 SVGIG (reference sequence). CDR3 length: 10 residues. CDR3 protein: CARGTGELFF. CDR3 sequence (DNA): TGTGCCCGGGGCACCGGGGAGCTGTTTTTT.

This rearrangement joins TRBV7-9 to TRBJ2-5, with D maybe TRBD1 (5 bases). V lost 1 base to trimming and J lost 5 bases, with 11 bases between them. This CDR3 contains 14 residues. Germline lookup yields CDR1 SEHNR and CDR2 FQNEAQ (reference sequence). The CDR3 loop is CASSLGTSHETQYF. The CDR3 nucleotides read TGTGCCAGCAGCTTAGGGACATCGCACGAGACCCAGTACTTC.

This clone has a handful of counts. This chain links TRBV5-4 with TRBJ2-2; 10 positions match TRBD2. Germline CDR1 SGHNT, CDR2 YYREEE (reference sequence). This CDR3 is 16 amino acids long. The trim removed 2 bases at V and 9 bases at J, leaving 10 bases unmatched. The CDR3 nucleotides read TGTGCCAGCAGCTTAGGGTCTAGCGGGAGCAATAGGGAGCTGTTTTTT. It specifies CASSLGSSGSNRELFF. Variable domain in full (rest from reference TRBV5-4 and TRBJ2-2): ETGVTQSPTHLIKTRGQQVTLRCSSQSGHNTVSWYQQALGQGPQFIFQYYREEENGRGNFPPRFSGLQFPNYSSELNVNALELDDSALYLCASSLGSSGSNRELFFGEGSRLTVL.

V and J are TRBV5-1 and TRBJ2-1; 14 nucleotides match TRBD2. The CDR3 loop spans 15 amino acids. Germline V lookup: CDR1 SGHRS, CDR2 YFSETQ. Trimming cost V 3 bases and J 9 bases; bases outside gene matches: 5. The CDR3 DNA sequence: TGCGCCAGCAGCTCTGGGACTAGCGGGGGAGGTGAGCAGTTCTTC. Protein: CASSSGTSGGGEQFF.

CDR3 protein: CASSTRGGGNNEQFF. CDR3 sequence (DNA): TGTGCCAGCAGCACGAGAGGGGGGGGAAACAATGAGCAGTTCTTC. The chain combines TRBV27 with TRBJ2-1; weak D call: TRBD2 (7 bases). V was trimmed by 6 bases and J by 5 bases, leaving 17 bases between them. The CDR3 consists of 15 residues. Germline CDR1 reads MNHEY; CDR2 reads SMNVEV (reference sequence).

V gene TRBV27 combines with J gene TRBJ1-5, with a possible D match to TRBD1 (6 bases). Germline V gene data show CDR1 as MNHEY and CDR2 as SMNVEV (reference sequence). This CDR3 is 15 amino acids long. V lost 6 bases, J lost 1 base, and 13 bases lay in between. The CDR3 region is CASRPGGASNQPQHF. In DNA form, the CDR3 reads TGTGCCAGCAGGCCGGGGGGCGCCAGCAATCAGCCCCAGCATTTT.

The chain uses TRBV30 and TRBJ2-5; 7 bases are a match to TRBD1. This CDR3 is built from 15 residues. Per the germline V gene, CDR1 is GTSNPN and CDR2 is SVGIG (reference sequence). The J segment lost 3 bases and the V segment lost 0 bases, leaving 7 bases of the junction unmatched. The CDR3 bases are TGTGCCTGGAGTGTACACGGGACAGCTAAAGAGACCCAGTACTTC. This codes for CAWSVHGTAKETQYF. The full variable domain, its missing parts supplied by reference TRBV30 and TRBJ2-5, is SQTIHQWPATLVQPVGSPLSLECTVEGTSNPNLYWYRQAAGRGLQLLFYSVGIGQISSEVPQNLSASRPQDRQFILSSKKLLLSDSGFYLCAWSVHGTAKETQYFGPGTRLLVL.

The chain carries TRBV7-2 and TRBJ2-3, with D maybe TRBD2 (6 bases). V lost 5 bases and J lost 6, with 15 bases in between. This CDR3 has 14 residues. CDR1 is SGHTA, CDR2 FQGNSA, per germline. The CDR3 sequence is CASSNRPSVDTQYF. In nucleotides, the CDR3 is TGTGCCAGCAGCAACCGCCCTAGCGTCGATACGCAGTATTTT.

V is TRBV11-2 and J is TRBJ2-7; D perhaps matches TRBD2 (5 bases). Germline assignment: CDR1 SGHAT and CDR2 FQNNGV. Trimming took 1 base from V and 0 from J, leaving 16 bases between them. The CDR3 loop spans 17 amino acids. The CDR3 DNA reads TGTGCCAGCAGCTTAGGTTCGGGCGGGTCGAGCTCCTACGAGCAGTACTTC. It translates to CASSLGSGGSSSYEQYF.

This chain connects TRBV6-1 to TRBJ2-7; D is unresolved. The CDR3 loop spans 12 amino acids. V lost 6 bases and J 4 bases, leaving 10 bases between the germline ends. Germline values: CDR1 MNHNS, CDR2 SASEGT. CDR3 amino acids: CASRTFGYEQYF. DNA for the CDR3: TGTGCCAGCAGGACTTTTGGGTACGAGCAGTACTTC.

The J gene is TRBJ1-2, the V gene TRBV4-2; weak D call: TRBD1 (6 bases). The CDR3 loop spans 16 amino acids. V was shortened by 4 bases and J by 2 bases, with 17 bases between the two germline ends. Germline CDR1 and CDR2: LGHNA and YNFKEQ. The CDR3 coding sequence is TGTGCCAGCAGCCTACTTCCGGGGGGCGCGAACTATGGCTACACCTTC. It yields the protein CASSLLPGGANYGYTF.

This clone has a handful of counts. The chain uses TRBV2 and TRBJ1-4; D ambiguous. This CDR3 is 14 amino acids long. V was shortened by 2 bases and J by 3 bases, with 7 bases between the two germline ends. Germline CDR1 SNHLY, CDR2 FYNNEI. For the CDR3, the DNA is TGTGCCAGCAGTGAATGGCAGGCTAATGAAAAACTGTTTTTT. It codes for CASSEWQANEKLFF.

V usage is TRBV10-3 and J usage is TRBJ2-1; maybe TRBD2 (6 bases). Germline assignment: CDR1 ENHRY and CDR2 SYGVKD. V lost 3 bases, J lost 7 bases, and 16 bases lay in between. The CDR3 contains 15 residues. The CDR3 coding sequence is TGTGCCATCAGTGACGCCACGGGGGTAAGGAATGAGCAGTTCTTC. Its protein product is CAISDATGVRNEQFF.

The chain recombines TRBV9 with TRBJ2-3; the match to TRBD2 covers 12 bases. The V gene's germline CDR1 is SGDLS and CDR2 YYNGEE. CDR3 size: 16 residues. The J segment lost 7 bases and the V segment lost 2 bases, leaving 8 bases of the junction unmatched. CDR3 bases: TGTGCCAGCAGCGTGGATCCTAGCGGGGGGGGAAATACGCAGTATTTT. This translates into CASSVDPSGGGNTQYF. The whole variable domain, remainder taken from reference TRBV9 and TRBJ2-3, is DSGVTQTPKHLITATGQRVTLRCSPRSGDLSVYWYQQSLDQGLQFLIQYYNGEERAKGNILERFSAQQFPDLHSELNLSSLELGDSALYFCASSVDPSGGGNTQYFGPGTRLTVL.

This sequence joins TRBV19 and TRBJ1-5, with D perhaps TRBD1 (5 bases). The CDR3 consists of 18 residues. Trimming shortened V by 5 bases and J by 0 bases, and 20 bases separated the two germline ends. Germline CDR1 is LNHDA and CDR2 is SQIVND (reference sequence). In DNA form, the CDR3 reads TGTGCCAGTAGTGCTCTTATAGGACAAACTTATAGCAATCAGCCCCAGCATTTT. This codes for CASSALIGQTYSNQPQHF.

V is TRBV14 and J is TRBJ1-2; 8 bases are shared with TRBD1. CDR1 is SGHDN and CDR2 is FVKESK in the germline V gene. Trimming took 4 bases from V and 1 from J; bases not matched to a gene: 5. The CDR3 extends over 15 amino acids. CDR3 region: CASSPWTGNNYGYTF. DNA of the CDR3: TGTGCCAGCAGCCCATGGACAGGGAATAACTATGGCTACACCTTC. Drawing the rest from reference TRBV14 and TRBJ1-2, the complete variable domain is EAGVTQFPSHSVIEKGQTVTLRCDPISGHDNLYWYRRVMGKEIKFLLHFVKESKQDESGMPNNRFLAERTGGTYSTLKVQPAELEDSGVYFCASSPWTGNNYGYTFGSGTRLTVV.

CDR3 DNA: TGCGCCAGCAGCTCACAGGGGAGCACAGATACGCAGTATTTT. This sequence encodes CASSSQGSTDTQYF. The rearrangement joins TRBV5-1 to TRBJ2-3; 7 bases are a match to TRBD1. From germline, CDR1 is SGHRS and CDR2 YFSETQ. This CDR3 comprises 14 residues. With V trimmed by 3 bases and J by 0 bases, 1 base remained unmatched.

The genes are TRBV5-1 and TRBJ1-1; TRBD1 might be the D (6 bases). The CDR3 runs 16 residues. Trimming cost V 0 bases and J 0 bases, with 12 bases left between them. Germline V gene lookup returns CDR1 SGHRS and CDR2 YFSETQ. The CDR3: CASSLGTVPLNTEAFF. The CDR3 region has the DNA TGCGCCAGCAGCTTGGGGACAGTACCTTTGAACACTGAAGCTTTCTTT.

This clone appeared once. The chain has TRBV5-4 and TRBJ2-1; the match to TRBD2 covers 7 bases. Germline CDR1 reads SGHNT; CDR2 reads YYREEE (reference sequence). This CDR3 region has 15 residues. The V gene end was trimmed by 3 bases and the J gene end by 0 bases; junction bases not matched to a gene: 3. CDR3 in DNA: TGTGCCAGCAGCTCCGGGGGGAGCTCCTACAATGAGCAGTTCTTC. Translating gives CASSSGGSSYNEQFF. Filled out from reference TRBV5-4 and TRBJ2-1, the complete variable domain reads ETGVTQSPTHLIKTRGQQVTLRCSSQSGHNTVSWYQQALGQGPQFIFQYYREEENGRGNFPPRFSGLQFPNYSSELNVNALELDDSALYLCASSSGGSSYNEQFFGPGTRLTVL.

The CDR3 nucleotides are TGCAGCGTTGCGGTCTCTTCCTACGAGCAGTACTTC. Its translation: CSVAVSSYEQYF. The rearrangement joins TRBV29-1 to TRBJ2-7; D not resolved. The CDR3 is 12 amino acids. Trimming removed 4 bases at V and 1 base at J, with 8 bases between. From germline, CDR1 is SQVTM and CDR2 ANQGSEA.

The V call is TRBV4-2, the J call TRBJ2-1, with 10 bases lining up with TRBD2. Germline values: CDR1 LGHNA, CDR2 YNFKEQ. J lost 10 bases, V lost 4 bases, and 1 base had no gene match. The CDR3 contains 12 residues. CDR3 residues: CASSPTSGEQFF. DNA for the CDR3: TGTGCCAGCAGCCCGACTAGCGGGGAGCAGTTCTTC.